These T cell receptor beta chains were read from a single sample in a study of Graves' ophthalmopathy and Graves' hyperthyroidism. TCRdb ran MiXCR on the multiplex PCR reads and lists one entry per CDR3 protein. The data show 340,000 or so distinct CDR3 sequences, roughly 15% seen once. The sample was peripheral blood. The receptors here all came from an adult man with Graves' ophthalmopathy. Both conserved end residues are part of each CDR3. The D gene is left open where the match is weak. Clone size is not always given. Where it is, it says once, few, many or a class for expanded clones.

cdr3_length j_call clone_size v_call d_call cdr3_nt cdr3_aa
16 TRBJ1-2 few TRBV28 . TGTGCCAGCGAGGATCTCGGAATCACGGCGGGCTATGGCTACATCTTC CASEDLGITAGYGYIF
15 TRBJ2-7 . TRBV27 TRBD2 TGTGCCAGCAGTTTATCGGGTACTAGCGACTACGAGCAGTACTTC CASSLSGTSDYEQYF
15 TRBJ2-2 many TRBV5-1 . TGCGCCAGCAGCTTAGTCGCGGGGAACACCGGGGAGCTGTTTTTT CASSLVAGNTGELFF
15 TRBJ2-7 many TRBV10-3 . TGTGCCATCAGTGATCCGGCTAGCCCAACCTACGAGCAGTACTTC CAISDPASPTYEQYF
12 TRBJ2-7 many TRBV6-1 . TGTGCCAGCAGTGAAGCGCTTCCGTGGCAGTACTTC CASSEALPWQYF
14 TRBJ2-7 many TRBV27 . TGTGCCAGCAGTCCGTCGGGATATTCCTACGAGCAGTACTTC CASSPSGYSYEQYF
16 TRBJ1-2 many TRBV4-3 TRBD1 TGCGCCAGCAGCCAAGATAGTACAGGGGGTGGCTATGGCTACACCTTC CASSQDSTGGGYGYTF
15 TRBJ2-7 many TRBV12-3/TRBV12-4 TRBD2 TGTGCCAGCAGTTTTTCTCGGGACTACCCCTACGAGCAGTACTTC CASSFSRDYPYEQYF
14 TRBJ1-1 many TRBV3-1 . TGTGCCAGCAGCAGGGACTTTTTGAACACTGAAGCTTTCTTT CASSRDFLNTEAFF
18 TRBJ2-2 . TRBV19 TRBD2 TGTGCCAGTAGCCGAGAGGGACTAGCGGGAGGATTCGCCGGGGAGCTGTTTTTT CASSREGLAGGFAGELFF
16 TRBJ2-3 many TRBV2 . TGTGCCAGCAGTCCGGGACTCTCCCGGAGCACAGATACGCAGTATTTT CASSPGLSRSTDTQYF
15 TRBJ2-5 many TRBV12-3/TRBV12-4 . TGTGCCAGCAGTTTAACTGGGTCTCGCCAAGAGACCCAGTACTTC CASSLTGSRQETQYF
14 TRBJ1-1 . TRBV19 . TGTGCCAGTAGTATGTTCGGATTGAACACTGAAGCTTTCTTT CASSMFGLNTEAFF
14 TRBJ1-3 many TRBV5-1 . TGCGCCAGCAGCTTGGATCCGGGAGGCGACACCATATATTTT CASSLDPGGDTIYF
16 TRBJ1-6 many TRBV5-1 . TGCGCCAGCAGCCGGGAGACAGATGTATATAATTCACCCCTCCACTTT CASSRETDVYNSPLHF
15 TRBJ2-2 many TRBV28 . TGTGCCAGCAGTCCCGAACCGCGGAGGACCGGGGAGCTGTTTTTT CASSPEPRRTGELFF
15 TRBJ1-3 many TRBV6-5 . TGTGCCAGCAGTTACTCGTGGGCTACGGGAAACACCATATATTTT CASSYSWATGNTIYF
15 TRBJ1-1 many TRBV6-5 . TGTGCCAGCAGTTACTCGAATCCGCGGAACACTGAAGCTTTCTTT CASSYSNPRNTEAFF
16 TRBJ1-6 many TRBV5-1 . TGCGCCAGCAGCTGGACCCGGGACGCAAAGAATTCACCCCTCCACTTT CASSWTRDAKNSPLHF
16 TRBJ1-5 many TRBV28 . TGTGCCAGCAGTCGATTCCCCATCAGCACCAATCAGCCCCAGCATTTT CASSRFPISTNQPQHF
16 TRBJ2-2 many TRBV5-1 TRBD1 TGCGCCAGCAGCTTGACCTGGACAGGGAACACCGGGGAGCTGTTTTTT CASSLTWTGNTGELFF
16 TRBJ2-7 many TRBV5-1 . TGCGCCAGCAGCTTCGGGGGACGAGTAAATACCTACGAGCAGTACTTC CASSFGGRVNTYEQYF
14 TRBJ2-4 many TRBV24-1 . TGTGCCACCAGTGATTCTTCAGGGGGGGACATTCAGTACTTC CATSDSSGGDIQYF
14 TRBJ2-7 many TRBV28 . TGTGCCAGCAGTTCACCACGATCCTCCTACGAGCAGTACTTC CASSSPRSSYEQYF
13 TRBJ2-7 many TRBV7-2 . TGTGCCAGCAGCTTTGGCAGGGCCTACGAGCAGTACTTC CASSFGRAYEQYF
14 TRBJ1-1 many TRBV5-6 . TGTGCCAGCAGCGGAATATCCGGGTGGACTGAAGCTTTCTTT CASSGISGWTEAFF
14 TRBJ1-1 many TRBV12-3/TRBV12-4 . TGTGCCGGCAGTCTCACATCGGGGGCCACTGAAGCTTTCTTT CAGSLTSGATEAFF
13 TRBJ1-2 many TRBV2 TRBD1 TGTGCCAGCACCCGACAGGGGGCTGATGGCTACACCTTC CASTRQGADGYTF
14 TRBJ2-7 few TRBV7-8 . TGTGCCAGCAGCACCCCAGGGCGAAGTAGCGAGCAGTACTTC CASSTPGRSSEQYF
14 TRBJ1-6 many TRBV7-2 TRBD1 TGTGCCAGCAGCCCTCAGGGGGCAGATTCACCCCTCCACTTT CASSPQGADSPLHF
18 TRBJ2-7 many TRBV11-1 . TGTGCCAGCAGCTTAGGGGGCCGTCGTACTTCATACGCCTACGAGCAGTACTTC CASSLGGRRTSYAYEQYF